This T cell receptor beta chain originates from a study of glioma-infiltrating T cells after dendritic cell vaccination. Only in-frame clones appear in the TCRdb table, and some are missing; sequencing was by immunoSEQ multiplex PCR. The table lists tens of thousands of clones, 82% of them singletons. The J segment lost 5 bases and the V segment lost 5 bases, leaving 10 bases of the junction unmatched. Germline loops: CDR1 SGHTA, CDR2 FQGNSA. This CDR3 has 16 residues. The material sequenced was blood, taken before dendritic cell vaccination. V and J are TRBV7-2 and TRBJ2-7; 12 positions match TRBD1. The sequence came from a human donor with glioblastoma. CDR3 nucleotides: TGTGCCAGCAGCAAAACCTCCGGGACAGGGGGCGACGAGCAGTACGTC. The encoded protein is CASSKTSGTGGDEQYV.